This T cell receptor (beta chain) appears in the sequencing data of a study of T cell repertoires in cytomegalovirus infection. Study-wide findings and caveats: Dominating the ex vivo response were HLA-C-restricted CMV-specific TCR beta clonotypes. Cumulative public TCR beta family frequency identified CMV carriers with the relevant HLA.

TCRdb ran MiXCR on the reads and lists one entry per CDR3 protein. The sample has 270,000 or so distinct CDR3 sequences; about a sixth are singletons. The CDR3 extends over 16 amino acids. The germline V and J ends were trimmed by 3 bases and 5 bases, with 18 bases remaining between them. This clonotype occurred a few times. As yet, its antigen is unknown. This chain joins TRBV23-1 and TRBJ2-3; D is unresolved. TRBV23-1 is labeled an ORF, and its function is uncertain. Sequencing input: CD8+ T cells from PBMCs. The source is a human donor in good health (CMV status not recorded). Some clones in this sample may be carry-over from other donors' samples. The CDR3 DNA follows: TGCGCCAGCAGTCACCCTCGAGGCGCCGAGGAAGATACGCAGTATTTT. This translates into CASSHPRGAEEDTQYF.